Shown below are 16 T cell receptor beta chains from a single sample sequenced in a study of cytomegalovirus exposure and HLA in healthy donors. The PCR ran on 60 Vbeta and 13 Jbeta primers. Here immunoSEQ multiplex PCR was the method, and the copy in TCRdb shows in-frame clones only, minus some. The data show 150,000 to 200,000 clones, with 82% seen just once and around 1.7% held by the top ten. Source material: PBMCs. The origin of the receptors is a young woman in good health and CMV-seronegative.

This chain's CDR3 is CASSLRGQGMGPQHF. The CDR3 bases are TGTGCCAGCAGCTTGCGAGGACAGGGAATGGGGCCCCAGCATTTT. The genes are TRBV5-6 and TRBJ1-5; 8 positions match TRBD1. The CDR3 runs to 15 residues. The trim removed 1 base at V and 9 bases at J, leaving 9 bases unmatched. The germline V gene has CDR1 SGHDT and CDR2 YYEEEE. Complete variable domain (other parts from reference TRBV5-6 and TRBJ1-5): DAGVTQSPTHLIKTRGQQVTLRCSPKSGHDTVSWYQQALGQGPQFIFQYYEEEERQRGNFPDRFSGHQFPNYSSELNVNALLLGDSALYLCASSLRGQGMGPQHFGDGTRLSIL.

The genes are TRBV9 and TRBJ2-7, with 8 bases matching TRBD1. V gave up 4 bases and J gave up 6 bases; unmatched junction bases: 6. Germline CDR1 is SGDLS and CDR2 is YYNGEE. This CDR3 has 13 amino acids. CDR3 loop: CASSPDRGGEQYF. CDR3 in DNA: TGTGCCAGCAGCCCCGACAGGGGAGGCGAGCAGTACTTC.

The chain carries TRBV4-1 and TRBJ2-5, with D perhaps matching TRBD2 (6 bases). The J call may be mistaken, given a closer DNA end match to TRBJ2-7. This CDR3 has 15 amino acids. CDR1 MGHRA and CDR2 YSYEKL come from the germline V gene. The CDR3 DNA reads TGCGCCAGCAGCCAAGATCTAGATAGCGGCTACGAGCAGTACTTC. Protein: CASSQDLDSGYEQYF.

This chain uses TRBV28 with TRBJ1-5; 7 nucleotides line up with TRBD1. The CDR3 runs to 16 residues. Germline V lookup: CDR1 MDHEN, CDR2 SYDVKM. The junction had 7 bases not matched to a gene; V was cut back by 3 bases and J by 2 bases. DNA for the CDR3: TGTGCCAGCAGTTTCTACCAGACAGGGCGCAATCAGCCCCAGCATTTT. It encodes CASSFYQTGRNQPQHF. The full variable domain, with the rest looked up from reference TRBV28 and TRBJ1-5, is DVKVTQSSRYLVKRTGEKVFLECVQDMDHENMFWYRQDPGLGLRLIYFSYDVKMKEKGDIPEGYSVSREKKERFSLILESASTNQTSMYLCASSFYQTGRNQPQHFGDGTRLSIL.

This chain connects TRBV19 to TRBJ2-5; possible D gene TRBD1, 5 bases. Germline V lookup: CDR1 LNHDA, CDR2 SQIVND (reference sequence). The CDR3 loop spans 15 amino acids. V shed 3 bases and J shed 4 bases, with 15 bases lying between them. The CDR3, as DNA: TGTGCCAGTAGTATGCTCGCAGGGCCGGGAGAGACCCAGTACTTC. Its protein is CASSMLAGPGETQYF.

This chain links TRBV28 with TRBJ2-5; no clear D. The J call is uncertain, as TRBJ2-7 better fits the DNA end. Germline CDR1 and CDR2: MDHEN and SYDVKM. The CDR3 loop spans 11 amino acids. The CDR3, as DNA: TGTGCCAGCAGTTATGAGTACGAGCAGTACTTC. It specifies CASSYEYEQYF.

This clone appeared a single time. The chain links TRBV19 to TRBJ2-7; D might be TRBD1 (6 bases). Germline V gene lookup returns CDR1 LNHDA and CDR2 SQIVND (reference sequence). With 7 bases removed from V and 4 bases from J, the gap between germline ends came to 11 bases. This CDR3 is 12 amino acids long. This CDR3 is CASKDSHYEQYF. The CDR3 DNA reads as TGTGCCAGTAAGGACAGCCATTACGAGCAGTACTTC.

In DNA form, the CDR3 reads TGTGCCAGTAGTATAGGAACTAGCGGGAGGCCGCTCAATGAGCAGTTCTTC. Its protein is CASSIGTSGRPLNEQFF. The V call is TRBV19, the J call TRBJ2-1, with TRBD2 identical over 12 bases. There are 17 residues in the CDR3. J lost 6 bases, V lost 1 base, and 7 bases had no gene match. Germline-derived CDR1 and CDR2 are LNHDA and SQIVND (reference sequence). The full variable domain, completed using reference TRBV19 and TRBJ2-1, is DGGITQSPKYLFRKEGQNVTLSCEQNLNHDAMYWYRQDPGQGLRLIYYSQIVNDFQKGDIAEGYSVSREKKESFPLTVTSAQKNPTAFYLCASSIGTSGRPLNEQFFGPGTRLTVL.

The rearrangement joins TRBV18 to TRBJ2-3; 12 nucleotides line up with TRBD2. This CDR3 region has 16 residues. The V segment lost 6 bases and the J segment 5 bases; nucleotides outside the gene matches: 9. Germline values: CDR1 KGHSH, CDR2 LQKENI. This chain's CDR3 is CASSRTSGKEIDTQYF. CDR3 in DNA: TGTGCCAGCTCCCGGACTAGCGGGAAGGAGATAGATACGCAGTATTTT.

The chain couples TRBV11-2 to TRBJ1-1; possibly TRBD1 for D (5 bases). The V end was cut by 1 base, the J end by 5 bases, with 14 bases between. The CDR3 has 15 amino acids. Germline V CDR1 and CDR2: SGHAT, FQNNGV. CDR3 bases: TGTGCCAGCAGCTTAGGAGGCAGGGTAAGAACTGAAGCTTTCTTT. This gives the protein CASSLGGRVRTEAFF.

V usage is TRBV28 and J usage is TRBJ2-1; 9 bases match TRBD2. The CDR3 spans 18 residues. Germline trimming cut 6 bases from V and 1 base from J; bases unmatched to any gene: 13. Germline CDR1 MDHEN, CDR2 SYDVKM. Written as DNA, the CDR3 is TGTGCCAGCAGCCCCCTTAAGGGTAGCGGGAGTTCCTACAATGAGCAGTTCTTC. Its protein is CASSPLKGSGSSYNEQFF.

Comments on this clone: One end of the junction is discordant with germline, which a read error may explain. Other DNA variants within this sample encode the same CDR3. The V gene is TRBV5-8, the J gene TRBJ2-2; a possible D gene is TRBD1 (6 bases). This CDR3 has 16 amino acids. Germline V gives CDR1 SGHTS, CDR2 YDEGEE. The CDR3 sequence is CASTLIRQVMAGELFF. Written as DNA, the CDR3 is TGCGCCAGCACCCTCATCCGACAGGTGATGGCCGGGGAGCTGTTTTTT.

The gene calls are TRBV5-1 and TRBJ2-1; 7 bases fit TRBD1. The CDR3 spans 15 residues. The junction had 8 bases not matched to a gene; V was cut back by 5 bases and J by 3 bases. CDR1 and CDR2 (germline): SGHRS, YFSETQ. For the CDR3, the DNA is TGCGCCAGCAGTCGCCAGGGGGTTATCTACAATGAGCAGTTCTTC. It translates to CASSRQGVIYNEQFF. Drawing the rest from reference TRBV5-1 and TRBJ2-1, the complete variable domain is KAGVTQTPRYLIKTRGQQVTLSCSPISGHRSVSWYQQTPGQGLQFLFEYFSETQRNKGNFPGRFSGRQFSNSRSEMNVSTLELGDSALYLCASSRQGVIYNEQFFGPGTRLTVL.

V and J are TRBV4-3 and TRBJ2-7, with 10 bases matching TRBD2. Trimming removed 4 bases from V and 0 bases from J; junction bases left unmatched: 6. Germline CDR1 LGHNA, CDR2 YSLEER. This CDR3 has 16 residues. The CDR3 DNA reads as TGCGCCAGCAGCCCTTTAGCGGGGGGCAGCTCCTACGAGCAGTACTTC. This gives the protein CASSPLAGGSSYEQYF.

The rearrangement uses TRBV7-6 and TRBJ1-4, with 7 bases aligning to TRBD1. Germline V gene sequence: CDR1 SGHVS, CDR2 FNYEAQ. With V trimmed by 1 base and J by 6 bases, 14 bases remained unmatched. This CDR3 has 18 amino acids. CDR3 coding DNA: TGTGCCAGCAGCTTAGTCGCCGGAGACAGGGCTCCCGATGAAAAACTGTTTTTT. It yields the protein CASSLVAGDRAPDEKLFF.

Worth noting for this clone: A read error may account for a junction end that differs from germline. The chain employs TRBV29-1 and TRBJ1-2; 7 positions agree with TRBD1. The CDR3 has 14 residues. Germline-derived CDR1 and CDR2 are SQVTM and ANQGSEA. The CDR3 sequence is CSVEGQPPNYGYTF. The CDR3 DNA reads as TGCAGCGTTGAGGGACAGCCACCTAATTATGGCTACACCTTC. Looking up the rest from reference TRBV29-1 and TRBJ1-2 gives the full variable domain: SAVISQKPSRDICQRGTSLTIQCQVDSQVTMMFWYRQQPGQSLTLIATANQGSEATYESGFVIDKFPISRPNLTFSTLTVSNMSPEDSSIYLCSVEGQPPNYGYTFGSGTRLTVV.